Listed here are 19 T cell receptor beta chains from one sample, sequenced in a study of primary melanoma T cells and metastatic recurrence. The assay was immunoSEQ multiplex PCR, and TCRdb's table has in-frame clones only and misses some. In all, the sample yields some 45 clones. Sequencing input: melanoma tumor tissue. These receptors were collected from a human donor with melanoma.

This chain joins TRBV11-3 and TRBJ1-4; D not certain. The CDR3 runs to 17 residues. The ends were cut back, 5 bases at V and 8 bases at J, with 24 bases in the middle. Germline V lookup: CDR1 SGHNT, CDR2 YENEEA. CDR3 sequence: CASSQTGVVFLEEKLFF. DNA of the CDR3: TGTGCCAGCAGCCAGACTGGGGTTGTGTTTCTTGAGGAAAAACTGTTTTTT.

The chain employs TRBV19 and TRBJ2-5, with a possible D match to TRBD1 (6 bases). Deletions cut 8 bases from V and 3 bases from J, with 16 bases between. The length of the CDR3 is 14 residues. Germline V gene lookup returns CDR1 LNHDA and CDR2 SQIVND (reference sequence). CDR3 DNA: TGTGCCAGTCACTCTATTCGGGACAAAGAGACCCAGTACTTC. The encoded protein is CASHSIRDKETQYF.

The rearrangement joins TRBV11-3 to TRBJ2-5, with 7 bases aligning to TRBD2. Trimming at V came to 2 bases and at J to 6 bases, leaving 9 bases not matched to a gene. Germline V lookup: CDR1 SGHNT, CDR2 YENEEA. CDR3 length equals 15 residues. The CDR3 loop reads CASSLRARERKTQYF. CDR3 DNA sequence: TGTGCCAGCAGCTTAAGGGCGCGGGAGCGAAAGACCCAGTACTTC.

The chain recombines TRBV23-1 with TRBJ2-7; D is ambiguous. TRBV23-1 is placed among ORFs of uncertain function. Trimming took off 6 bases at V and 5 bases at J, with 14 bases between the two ends. The CDR3 is 13 amino acids. The DNA for the CDR3 is TGCGCCAGCAGCCTACGATCTACCCACGAGCAGTACTTC. It encodes CASSLRSTHEQYF.

The rearrangement uses TRBV28 and TRBJ2-1, with D possibly being TRBD2 (5 bases). Looked up from germline, CDR1 is MDHEN and CDR2 is SYDVKM. The CDR3 is made up of 18 amino acids. V lost 3 bases, J lost 0 bases, and 18 bases lay in between. CDR3 residues: CASSFASLGRSSYNEQFF. The CDR3 DNA reads TGTGCCAGCAGTTTTGCTAGCTTGGGCCGAAGCTCCTACAATGAGCAGTTCTTC.

V and J are TRBV28 and TRBJ1-4; 10 bases agree with TRBD1. The CDR3 extends over 13 amino acids. V shed 7 bases, J shed 6 bases, and the junction held 2 bases outside the gene matches. Germline loops: CDR1 MDHEN, CDR2 SYDVKM. Written as DNA, the CDR3 is TGTGCCAGCAAGACAGGGGGCGATGAAAAACTGTTTTTT. Its translation is CASKTGGDEKLFF.

This chain links TRBV19 with TRBJ2-1, with 15 nucleotides matching TRBD2. The V and J ends lost 6 bases and 1 base, in that order; junction bases with no gene match: 10. From germline, CDR1 is LNHDA and CDR2 SQIVND (reference sequence). The CDR3 runs to 19 residues. CDR3 DNA sequence: TGTGCCAGTAGCATACGGACTAGCGGGAGGGCCCTTTCCTACAATGAGCAGTTCTTC. Protein: CASSIRTSGRALSYNEQFF.

The rearrangement joins TRBV14 to TRBJ2-7, with TRBD1 identical over 9 bases. Germline-derived CDR1 and CDR2 are SGHDN and FVKESK. Unmatched junction bases numbered 6, after V lost 5 bases and J lost 13 bases. CDR3 size: 11 residues. Here the CDR3 reads CASSYRGRYYF. Here the CDR3 DNA reads TGTGCCAGCAGCTACAGGGGGCGTTATTACTTC.

The sample holds a few counts of this clone. V usage is TRBV28 and J usage is TRBJ2-2, with 9 bases identical to TRBD1. After removal of 10 bases from V and 7 bases from J, the junction contained 7 bases not matched to a gene. The germline V gene has CDR1 MDHEN and CDR2 SYDVKM. The CDR3 contains 13 residues. CDR3 bases: TGTGCCACCACAGGGGGCTCCGTCGGGGAGCTGTTTTTT. Translation: CATTGGSVGELFF.

In regard to this clone: In this CDR3 the conserved last residue, phenylalanine or tryptophan, is missing, so a read error is likely. The DNA is omitted, as the CDR3 cannot be located on it reliably, and the CDR3 follows TCRdb's listing. The chain uses TRBV11-3 and TRBJ2-6. The length of the CDR3 is 17 amino acids, counting both ends. The germline V gene encodes CDR1 SGHNT and CDR2 YENEEA. This chain's CDR3 is CASSMRGISQSRANVLI.

The chain links TRBV12-5 to TRBJ2-1, with D possibly matching TRBD2 (6 bases). CDR1 is LGHNT, CDR2 FRNRAP, per germline. The CDR3 is 12 residues long. The CDR3: CACRRVYNEQFF. Written as DNA, the CDR3 is TGTGCCTGCCGGAGGGTGTACAATGAGCAGTTCTTC.

The chain couples TRBV6-8 to TRBJ1-1; D is perhaps TRBD1 (5 bases). Germline V gene data show CDR1 as MNHGY and CDR2 as SAAAGT. The CDR3 sequence is 15 residues long. Trimming pared 0 bases from V and 6 bases from J, leaving 14 bases between. The CDR3: CASSYSKAGFPEAFF. In nucleotides, the CDR3 is TGTGCCAGCAGTTACTCCAAGGCAGGGTTTCCTGAAGCTTTCTTT.

The V gene is TRBV15, the J gene TRBJ2-1; 9 nucleotides align to TRBD2. This CDR3 region has 15 residues. Germline CDR1 reads LNHNV; CDR2 reads YYDKDF (reference sequence). V lost 1 base to trimming and J lost 7 bases; unmatched junction nucleotides: 5. The CDR3 DNA is TGTGCCACCAGCAGAGGACTAGCGGAGGTGAATGAGCAGTTCTTC. It codes for CATSRGLAEVNEQFF.

The chain joins TRBV6-8 to TRBJ2-5; the match to TRBD2 covers 9 bases. The CDR3 spans 13 residues. The germline CDR1 and CDR2 sequences are MNHGY and SAAAGT. The V and J ends lost 5 bases and 5 bases, in that order; junction bases with no gene match: 3. CDR3 bases: TGTGCCAGCAGTACGGCGGGAGGGGAGACCCAGTACTTC. It codes for CASSTAGGETQYF.

The chain has TRBV6-8 and TRBJ2-3; no definite D call. Germline lookup yields CDR1 MNHGY and CDR2 SAAAGT. The CDR3 consists of 15 residues. V shed 2 bases and J shed 3 bases, with 12 bases lying between them. The CDR3 DNA follows: TGTGCCAGCAGTTACCGTAATAGGGCAACAGATACGCAGTATTTT. It encodes CASSYRNRATDTQYF.

This chain uses TRBV19 with TRBJ2-4, with D tentatively TRBD2 (5 bases). Trimming took 6 bases from V and 8 from J, leaving 17 bases between them. Per germline, CDR1 LNHDA and CDR2 SQIVND (reference sequence). The CDR3 totals 14 residues. The CDR3 nucleotides are TGTGCCAGTAGCAGTATGCGGGCGCGGGACATTCAGTACTTC. Its translation: CASSSMRARDIQYF.

This clone has just a few counts. This sequence joins TRBV11-3 and TRBJ1-4; tentatively, D is TRBD1 (6 bases). CDR1 is SGHNT and CDR2 is YENEEA in the germline V gene. Trimming pared 1 base from V and 5 bases from J, leaving 11 bases between. The CDR3 is made up of 15 amino acids. The CDR3 nucleotides are TGTGCCAGCAGCTTAGGCCAGGGGCGAAATGAAAAACTGTTTTTT. This sequence encodes CASSLGQGRNEKLFF.

A note on this clone: At one end, the junction sequence differs from germline, possibly due to a read error. The J gene is TRBJ2-2, the V gene TRBV11-3; unclear D gene. The CDR3 has 14 residues. Germline CDR1 SGHNT, CDR2 YENEEA. The CDR3, as DNA: TGTGCTAGCAGCTTACGGCGGAACACCGGGGAGCTGTTTTTT. Translated: CASSLRRNTGELFF.

This chain joins TRBV19 and TRBJ2-5, with TRBD1 identical over 11 bases. CDR1 is LNHDA, CDR2 SQIVND, per germline (reference sequence). The CDR3 runs 14 residues. Trimming at V came to 6 bases and at J to 5 bases, leaving 5 bases not matched to a gene. This CDR3 reads CASRDRGRGETQYF. For the CDR3, the DNA is TGTGCCAGTAGGGACAGGGGGCGCGGGGAGACCCAGTACTTC.